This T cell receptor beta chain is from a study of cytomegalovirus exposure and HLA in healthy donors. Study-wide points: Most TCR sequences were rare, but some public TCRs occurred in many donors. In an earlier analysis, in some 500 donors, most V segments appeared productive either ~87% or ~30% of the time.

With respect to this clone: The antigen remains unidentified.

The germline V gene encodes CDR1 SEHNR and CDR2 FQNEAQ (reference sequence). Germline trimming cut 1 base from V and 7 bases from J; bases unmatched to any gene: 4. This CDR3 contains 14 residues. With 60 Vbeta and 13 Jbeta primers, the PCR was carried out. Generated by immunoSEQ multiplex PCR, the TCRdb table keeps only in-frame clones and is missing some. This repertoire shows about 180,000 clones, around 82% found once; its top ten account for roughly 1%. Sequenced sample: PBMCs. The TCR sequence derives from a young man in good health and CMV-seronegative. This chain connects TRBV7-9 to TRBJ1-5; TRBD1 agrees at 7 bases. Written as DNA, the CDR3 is TGTGCCAGCAGCTTAGTGTTAGGGGGCCAGCCCCAGCATTTT. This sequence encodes CASSLVLGGQPQHF.